Below are 14 T cell receptor beta chains sequenced from a single sample in a study of breast tumors, draining lymph nodes, adjacent tissues. Breast cancer patients provided tissue from their axillary draining lymph nodes. TCRdb re-derived calls from the multiplex PCR reads in MiXCR, one entry per CDR3 protein. The sample consists of about 230,000 distinct CDR3 sequences, less than 40% of them appearing once. The sample comprised axillary lymph node tissue. Receptors were obtained from a female donor with breast cancer. Some clones in this sample may be carry-over from other donors' samples.

This clonotype was detected ten times or more. J is TRBJ2-3 and V is TRBV19; possibly TRBD1 for D (5 bases). Trimming cost V 5 bases and J 3 bases, with 15 bases left between them. Looked up from germline, CDR1 is LNHDA and CDR2 is SQIVND (reference sequence). This CDR3 is 15 amino acids long. The CDR3 DNA is TGTGCCAGTAGTGGACGCGTGACAGAGACAGATACGCAGTATTTT. Translation: CASSGRVTETDTQYF. The full variable domain, its missing parts supplied by reference TRBV19 and TRBJ2-3, is DGGITQSPKYLFRKEGQNVTLSCEQNLNHDAMYWYRQDPGQGLRLIYYSQIVNDFQKGDIAEGYSVSREKKESFPLTVTSAQKNPTAFYLCASSGRVTETDTQYFGPGTRLTVL.

This clonotype has ten or more counts. This rearrangement joins TRBV20-1 to TRBJ2-3; the D gene could be TRBD1 or TRBD2 (5 bases each). The CDR3 runs to 13 residues. In germline, CDR1 is DFQATT, CDR2 SNEGSKA (reference sequence). V was pared by 6 bases and J by 9 bases, with 19 bases between. The CDR3 here is CSANFRGQLTQYF. The DNA for the CDR3 is TGCAGTGCGAACTTCCGGGGCCAACTAACGCAGTATTTT.

This clonotype was counted between two and nine times. J is TRBJ2-4 and V is TRBV11-2, with 13 nucleotides matching TRBD2. Trimming removed 5 bases from V and 0 bases from J; junction bases left unmatched: 4. Per the germline V gene, CDR1 is SGHAT and CDR2 is FQNNGV. This CDR3 contains 17 residues. The CDR3, as DNA: TGTGCCAGCAGCCCGGGACTAGCGGGATTAGCCAAAAACATTCAGTACTTC. It encodes CASSPGLAGLAKNIQYF.

The chain links TRBV30 to TRBJ2-3; 9 positions agree with TRBD2. V trimming: 2 bases; J trimming: 1 base; junction bases outside the gene matches: 13. Germline loops: CDR1 GTSNPN, CDR2 SVGIG (reference sequence). The CDR3 totals 18 residues. The CDR3 protein is CAWSFAAFEREGTDTQYF. In nucleotides, the CDR3 is TGTGCCTGGAGTTTCGCCGCATTCGAGCGGGAGGGCACAGATACGCAGTATTTT.

V gene TRBV25-1 combines with J gene TRBJ2-2; D is uncertain. Deletions cut 6 bases from V and 7 bases from J, with 9 bases between. The germline gives CDR1 MGHDK, CDR2 SYGVNS. This CDR3 is 12 amino acids long. The CDR3 nucleotides are TGTGCCAGCAGAGCGCTAATCGGGGAGCTGTTTTTT. It is translated as CASRALIGELFF. The entire variable domain, with the rest obtained from reference TRBV25-1 and TRBJ2-2, is as follows: EADIYQTPRYLVIGTGKKITLECSQTMGHDKMYWYQQDPGMELHLIHYSYGVNSTEKGDLSSESTVSRIRTEHFPLTLESARPSHTSQYLCASRALIGELFFGEGSRLTVL.

In this sample, this clonotype turned up many times. The chain combines TRBV2 with TRBJ2-7; TRBD2 aligns across 7 bases. The CDR3 runs to 12 residues. Germline V CDR1 and CDR2: SNHLY, FYNNEI. The J segment lost 7 bases and the V segment lost 2 bases, leaving 2 bases of the junction unmatched. The CDR3 DNA follows: TGTGCCAGCAGTGAACAGCGGGGAGAGCAGTACTTC. It encodes CASSEQRGEQYF.

This clonotype was detected ten times or more. This sequence joins TRBV5-1 and TRBJ2-1; 10 positions match TRBD2. The CDR3 has 17 residues. The V segment lost 5 bases and the J segment 5 bases; nucleotides outside the gene matches: 13. Germline V gives CDR1 SGHRS, CDR2 YFSETQ. The CDR3 region is CASSSWRAGGPDNEQFF. CDR3 coding DNA: TGCGCCAGCAGTTCTTGGAGAGCGGGAGGGCCGGACAATGAGCAGTTCTTC.

This clonotype has a handful of counts. This sequence may be a read error, since a much larger clone differs from it by one base. The conserved closing phenylalanine or tryptophan is absent in this CDR3, likely reflecting a read error. The J gene is TRBJ2-1, the V gene TRBV19; possibly TRBD2 for D (5 bases). V lost 5 bases and J 4 bases, leaving 18 bases between the germline ends. The CDR3 is 16 residues long. Germline V lookup: CDR1 LNHDA, CDR2 SQIVND (reference sequence). The CDR3 DNA follows: TGTGCCAGTAGTCTCCAATCGGGATTCCCTTACAATGAGCAGTTCTCC. Protein product: CASSLQSGFPYNEQFS.

This clonotype came up many times. The rearrangement joins TRBV19 to TRBJ1-2; TRBD1 matches at 8 bases. V dropped 4 bases and J dropped 6; count of bases not matched to a gene: 10. The germline V gene encodes CDR1 LNHDA and CDR2 SQIVND (reference sequence). This CDR3 spans 15 amino acids. Written as DNA, the CDR3 is TGTGCCAGTAGTAGGTCCTGGACAGGGAGTGATGGCTACACCTTC. It translates to CASSRSWTGSDGYTF.

This clonotype has at least ten counts. The chain carries TRBV11-3 and TRBJ2-1; TRBD2 agrees at 10 bases. The CDR3 sequence is 14 residues long. V lost 5 bases and J lost 6; bases outside the gene matches: 4. Germline V gene sequence: CDR1 SGHNT, CDR2 YENEEA. The CDR3 region is CASSVASGSNEQFF. The CDR3 DNA sequence: TGTGCCAGCAGCGTGGCTAGCGGGAGCAATGAGCAGTTCTTC.

This clonotype showed up many times. V is TRBV3-1 and J is TRBJ2-3; 8 nucleotides agree with TRBD2. V was clipped by 0 bases and J by 3 bases; unmatched bases: 8. This CDR3 comprises 17 residues. Germline V gene lookup returns CDR1 LGHDT and CDR2 YNNKEL (reference sequence). The CDR3 DNA sequence: TGTGCCAGCAGCCAAGATCAGGCGGGAGGTGTGACAGATACGCAGTATTTT. Translated, it gives CASSQDQAGGVTDTQYF.

This clonotype was recorded at least ten times. The rearrangement joins TRBV7-8 to TRBJ2-3; D gene unclear. Germline lookup yields CDR1 SGHVS and CDR2 FQNEAQ. The CDR3 is 15 residues long. The ends were cut back, 4 bases at V and 4 bases at J, with 15 bases in the middle. The DNA for the CDR3 is TGTGCCAGCAGCTCCCTGATCGGCGCCGCAGATACGCAGTATTTT. Amino acid sequence: CASSSLIGAADTQYF.

This clonotype was counted at least ten times. The chain combines TRBV20-1 with TRBJ1-6; 7 bases match TRBD1. Germline loops: CDR1 DFQATT, CDR2 SNEGSKA (reference sequence). This CDR3 contains 14 residues. V lost 3 bases and J lost 7; bases outside the gene matches: 6. The chain's CDR3 is CSARVTGRNSPLHF. For the CDR3, the DNA is TGCAGTGCTAGGGTGACAGGGCGGAATTCACCCCTCCACTTT.

J is TRBJ2-2 and V is TRBV7-9, with D possibly being TRBD2 (5 bases). Germline lookup yields CDR1 SEHNR and CDR2 FQNEAQ (reference sequence). The CDR3 has 14 amino acids. V lost 4 bases, J lost 2 bases, and 8 bases lay in between. As DNA, the CDR3 is TGTGCCAGCAGCTCGCGGGTAAACACCGGGGAGCTGTTTTTT. The encoded protein is CASSSRVNTGELFF.